The T cell receptor beta chain under discussion was sequenced for a study of blood T cell repertoires in COVID-19. Original methodology: Estimation of nucleated cell counts relied on the amplification of reference gene primers. Clones were read by immunoSEQ multiplex PCR, and TCRdb kept only the in-frame ones, dropping some. V and J calls and clone size are given by that table; D and trimming were obtained from the DNA. The table has 200,000 or so clones, 80% to 90% seen once. This clonotype originated in a woman aged 25 to 39 who had been exposed to COVID-19. The sample taken for sequencing was PBMCs or T cells enriched from blood (not recorded which).

CDR3 residues: CASSGRGTDYEQYF. CDR3 nucleotides: TGTGCCAGCAGCGGTAGGGGGACAGACTACGAGCAGTACTTC. This sequence joins TRBV2 and TRBJ2-7; 7 bases agree with TRBD1. The CDR3 consists of 14 residues. Per the germline V gene, CDR1 is SNHLY and CDR2 is FYNNEI. The ends lost 6 bases at V and 3 bases at J; junction bases unmatched: 8.